The 19 T cell receptor beta chains listed next were all sequenced from one sample in a study of CD8 T cells in Susac syndrome. Roughly 0.45 to 1 ug RNA was reverse transcribed with random hexamers. TCRdb passed the immunoSEQ multiplex PCR reads through MiXCR, listing each CDR3 protein once. The sample holds 250,000 to 350,000 distinct CDR3 sequences, about 85% seen once. What was sequenced was CD8+ T cells from PBMCs. The receptors shown here come from a human donor with multiple sclerosis.

The chain couples TRBV6-1 to TRBJ2-2, with TRBD2 matching over 11 bases. With 6 bases clipped from V and 4 bases from J, the junction kept 13 bases outside the gene matches. The CDR3 has 18 residues. CDR1 is MNHNS and CDR2 is SASEGT in the germline V gene. CDR3 DNA sequence: TGTGCCAGCAGCCAGCGAAGGGGGACTAGCGGACCCACCGGGGAGCTGTTTTTT. It is translated as CASSQRRGTSGPTGELFF.

V is TRBV14 and J is TRBJ1-1; 7 bases agree with TRBD1. CDR1 is SGHDN and CDR2 is FVKESK in the germline V gene. V trimming: 1 base; J trimming: 7 bases; junction bases outside the gene matches: 3. The CDR3 is 13 residues long. This chain's CDR3 is CASSQGTGGEAFF. Written as DNA, the CDR3 is TGTGCCAGCAGCCAAGGGACAGGCGGTGAAGCTTTCTTT.

The chain uses TRBV7-9 and TRBJ2-7; D is ambiguous. With 6 bases removed from V and 0 bases from J, the gap between germline ends came to 9 bases. Germline CDR1 and CDR2: SEHNR and FQNEAQ (reference sequence). CDR3 length equals 13 residues. The CDR3 region is CASRSDTSYEQYF. CDR3 in DNA: TGTGCCAGCAGAAGCGACACCTCCTACGAGCAGTACTTC.

CDR3: CATGTSGRGEQFF. The CDR3, as DNA: TGTGCCACAGGGACTAGCGGGAGAGGGGAGCAGTTCTTC. This rearrangement joins TRBV24-1 to TRBJ2-1, with 14 bases aligning to TRBD2. This CDR3 spans 13 amino acids. Germline V gene data show CDR1 as KGHDR and CDR2 as SFDVKD. Trimming at V came to 10 bases and at J to 10 bases, leaving 5 bases not matched to a gene.

This chain uses TRBV20-1 with TRBJ2-7, with unresolved D. Germline V lookup: CDR1 DFQATT, CDR2 SNEGSKA (reference sequence). Between the trimmed V and J ends, which lost 6 bases and 3 bases, there was a span of 21 bases. The CDR3 extends over 15 amino acids. CDR3 in DNA: TGCAGTGCAGACGTACCCGGGCAAAGGGACTACGAGCAGTACTTC. Translation: CSADVPGQRDYEQYF.

The rearrangement joins TRBV11-2 to TRBJ2-7; D is perhaps TRBD1 or TRBD2 (5 bases each). This CDR3 comprises 18 residues. Trimming pared 4 bases from V and 2 bases from J, leaving 24 bases between. In germline, CDR1 is SGHAT, CDR2 FQNNGV. CDR3 amino acids: CASSSSMLGPPFTYEQYF. The DNA for the CDR3 is TGTGCCAGCAGCTCTAGCATGTTGGGGCCACCGTTTACCTACGAGCAGTACTTC.

The chain recombines TRBV27 with TRBJ1-4; TRBD1 might be the D (5 bases). V gave up 8 bases and J gave up 1 base, with 17 bases separating them. Germline V lookup: CDR1 MNHEY, CDR2 SMNVEV (reference sequence). The CDR3 runs to 16 residues. The CDR3 protein is CASHPTTGVTNEKLFF. The CDR3 region has the DNA TGTGCCAGCCACCCCACCACAGGAGTAACTAATGAAAAACTGTTTTTT.

The chain couples TRBV5-1 to TRBJ2-1; possibly TRBD2 for D (6 bases). The CDR3 is made up of 16 amino acids. CDR1 is SGHRS, CDR2 YFSETQ, per germline. V lost 0 bases to trimming and J lost 3 bases, with 13 bases between them. This chain's CDR3 is CASSLDTSRHYNEQFF. The CDR3 DNA sequence: TGCGCCAGCAGCTTGGACACTAGCCGTCACTACAATGAGCAGTTCTTC.

The V call is TRBV25-1, the J call TRBJ1-1; no clear D gene. Trimming took off 4 bases at V and 1 base at J, with 13 bases between the two ends. In germline, CDR1 is MGHDK, CDR2 SYGVNS. This CDR3 has 15 amino acids. CDR3 in amino acids: CASSGVEAANTEAFF. CDR3 sequence (DNA): TGTGCCAGCAGTGGGGTCGAGGCGGCGAACACTGAAGCTTTCTTT.

The gene calls are TRBV12-5 and TRBJ2-7; tentatively, D is TRBD1 (6 bases). The V end lost 5 bases, the J end lost 5 bases, and 13 bases lay between the germline ends. The CDR3 loop spans 13 amino acids. The germline CDR1 and CDR2 sequences are LGHNT and FRNRAP. The CDR3: CASGGGSWNEQYF. The DNA of the CDR3 is TGTGCTAGTGGTGGGGGCAGTTGGAACGAGCAGTACTTC. Filled out from reference TRBV12-5 and TRBJ2-7, the complete variable domain reads DARVTQTPRHKVTEMGQEVTMRCQPILGHNTVFWYRQTMMQGLELLAYFRNRAPLDDSGMPKDRFSAEMPDATLATLKIQPSEPRDSAVYFCASGGGSWNEQYFGPGTRLTVT.

V usage is TRBV29-1 and J usage is TRBJ2-7; 7 bases match TRBD1. Germline V gives CDR1 SQVTM, CDR2 ANQGSEA. The V gene end was trimmed by 6 bases and the J gene end by 3 bases; junction bases not matched to a gene: 8. The CDR3 has 13 residues. CDR3 protein: CSVTGEGDYEQYF. The CDR3 DNA sequence: TGCAGCGTCACAGGGGAAGGGGACTACGAGCAGTACTTC.

The chain carries TRBV28 and TRBJ2-5; D unresolved. Between the trimmed V and J ends, which lost 3 bases and 9 bases, there was a span of 26 bases. This CDR3 is 17 amino acids long. Germline values: CDR1 MDHEN, CDR2 SYDVKM. CDR3 loop: CASSFGGDVVRFKAQYF. CDR3 bases: TGTGCCAGCAGTTTTGGTGGTGACGTAGTCCGGTTTAAGGCCCAGTACTTC.

V usage is TRBV27 and J usage is TRBJ1-1; TRBD1 matches at 8 bases. The CDR3 is 14 amino acids. J lost 1 base, V lost 5 bases, and 3 bases had no gene match. CDR1 is MNHEY and CDR2 is SMNVEV in the germline V gene (reference sequence). The CDR3 DNA follows: TGTGCCAGCAGTCTGGGGACAGGGAACACTGAAGCTTTCTTT. Its translation: CASSLGTGNTEAFF.

The chain has TRBV3-1 and TRBJ2-2; D is possibly TRBD2 (6 bases). Germline V lookup: CDR1 LGHDT, CDR2 YNNKEL (reference sequence). V dropped 6 bases and J dropped 7 bases, with 15 bases sitting between them. This CDR3 contains 14 residues. DNA of the CDR3: TGTGCCAGCAGGGGGGACTTCAGCGTCGGGGAGCTGTTTTTT. The encoded protein is CASRGDFSVGELFF.

The chain is built from TRBV28 and TRBJ2-2, with D possibly TRBD2 on 6 matching bases. V was clipped by 6 bases and J by 4 bases, with 18 bases between them. This CDR3 contains 16 residues. Germline CDR1 reads MDHEN; CDR2 reads SYDVKM. CDR3 nucleotide sequence: TGTGCCAGCAGAGCTCATGGAGGGGCAGGCACCGGGGAGCTGTTTTTT. Translation: CASRAHGGAGTGELFF.

This chain connects TRBV9 to TRBJ2-1, with a possible D match to TRBD2 (6 bases). Germline lookup yields CDR1 SGDLS and CDR2 YYNGEE. Deletions cut 7 bases from V and 8 bases from J, with 22 bases between. The CDR3 length is 15 residues. The CDR3 loop is CASVPSARERDEQFF. Here the CDR3 DNA reads TGTGCCAGCGTACCTTCAGCCCGGGAGCGGGATGAGCAGTTCTTC.

The chain couples TRBV2 to TRBJ2-1; 9 bases line up with TRBD2. Germline CDR1 is SNHLY and CDR2 is FYNNEI. The CDR3 contains 17 residues. The CDR3 protein is CFVLLVAGASSYNEQFF. The DNA for the CDR3 is TGTTTCGTTCTACTAGTAGCGGGGGCTAGCTCCTACAATGAGCAGTTCTTC. Combining the CDR3 with reference TRBV2 and TRBJ2-1 gives the whole variable domain EPEVTQTPSHQVTQMGQEVILRCVPISNHLYFYWYRQILGQKVEFLVSFYNNEISEKSEIFDDQFSVERPDGSNFTLKIRSTKLEDSAMYFCFVLLVAGASSYNEQFFGPGTRLTVL.

The V call is TRBV24-1, the J call TRBJ1-6, with D uncertain. V was trimmed by 1 base and J by 14 bases, leaving 11 bases between them. The CDR3 loop spans 13 amino acids. Germline loops: CDR1 KGHDR, CDR2 SFDVKD. CDR3 DNA: TGTGCCACCAGTGATTTTGAGGGCTTGGCCCTCCACTTT. It translates to CATSDFEGLALHF.

This rearrangement joins TRBV7-9 to TRBJ2-6; no definite D call. The CDR3 is made up of 16 amino acids. In germline, CDR1 is SEHNR, CDR2 FQNEAQ (reference sequence). V gave up 5 bases and J gave up 1 base, with 12 bases separating them. In nucleotides, the CDR3 is TGTGCCAGCAGCCCAAGTGGTACTTCTGGGGCCAACGTCCTGACTTTC. Encoded protein: CASSPSGTSGANVLTF.